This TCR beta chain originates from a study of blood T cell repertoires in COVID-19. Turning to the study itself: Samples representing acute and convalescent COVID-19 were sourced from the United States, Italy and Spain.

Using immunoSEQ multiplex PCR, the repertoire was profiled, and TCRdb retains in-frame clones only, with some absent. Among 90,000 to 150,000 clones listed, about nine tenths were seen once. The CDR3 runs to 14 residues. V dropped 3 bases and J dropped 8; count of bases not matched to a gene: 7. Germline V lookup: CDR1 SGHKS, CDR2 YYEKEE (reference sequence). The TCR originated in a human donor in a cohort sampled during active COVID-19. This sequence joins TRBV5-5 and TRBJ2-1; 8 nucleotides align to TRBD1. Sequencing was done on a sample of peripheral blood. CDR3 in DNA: TGTGCCAGCAGCTATGGACAGGGCCGCGATGAGCAGTTCTTC. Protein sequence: CASSYGQGRDEQFF.